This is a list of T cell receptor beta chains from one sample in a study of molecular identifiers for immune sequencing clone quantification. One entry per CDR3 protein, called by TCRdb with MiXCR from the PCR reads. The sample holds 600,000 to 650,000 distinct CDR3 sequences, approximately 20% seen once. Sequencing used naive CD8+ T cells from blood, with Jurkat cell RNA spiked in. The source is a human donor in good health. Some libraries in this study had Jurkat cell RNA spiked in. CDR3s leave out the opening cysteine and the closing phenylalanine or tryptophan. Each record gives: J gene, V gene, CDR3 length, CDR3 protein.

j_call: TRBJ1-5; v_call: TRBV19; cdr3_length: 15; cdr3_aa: ASSSTGTGTLLQPQH
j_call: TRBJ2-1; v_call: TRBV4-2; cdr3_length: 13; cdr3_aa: ASGQEGGSYNEQF
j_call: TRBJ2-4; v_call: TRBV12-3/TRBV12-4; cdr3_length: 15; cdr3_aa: ASSSSALALHEDIQY
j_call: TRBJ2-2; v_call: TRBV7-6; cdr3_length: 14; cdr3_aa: ASSPIGSMRTGELF
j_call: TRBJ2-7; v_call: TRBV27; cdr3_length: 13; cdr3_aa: ASSLSAVGSREQY
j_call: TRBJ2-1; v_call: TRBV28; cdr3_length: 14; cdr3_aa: ASSPSVNFVVNEQF
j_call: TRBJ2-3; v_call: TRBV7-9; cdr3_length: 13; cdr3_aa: ASSLDEGVADTQY
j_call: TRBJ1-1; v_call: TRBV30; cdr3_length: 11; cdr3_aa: AWSVEGAYEAF
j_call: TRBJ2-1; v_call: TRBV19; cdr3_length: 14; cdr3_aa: ASSIGANLNNDEQF
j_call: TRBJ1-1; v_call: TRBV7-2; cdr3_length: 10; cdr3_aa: ASSQFPGEAF
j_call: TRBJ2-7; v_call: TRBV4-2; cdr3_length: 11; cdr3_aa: ASSQDYWGEQY
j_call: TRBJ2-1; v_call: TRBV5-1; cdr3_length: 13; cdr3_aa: ASSLAGLAPLEQF
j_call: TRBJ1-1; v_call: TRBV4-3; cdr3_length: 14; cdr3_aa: ASSQDLAGGNTEAF
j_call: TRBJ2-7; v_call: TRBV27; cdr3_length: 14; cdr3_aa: ASSLVAGAGGHEQY
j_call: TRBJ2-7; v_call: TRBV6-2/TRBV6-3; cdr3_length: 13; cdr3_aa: ASTNRGYLSYEQY
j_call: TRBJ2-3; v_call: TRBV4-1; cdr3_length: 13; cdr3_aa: ASTRGVRSTDTQY
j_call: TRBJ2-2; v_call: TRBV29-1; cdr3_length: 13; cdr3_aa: SVVPRGENTGELF
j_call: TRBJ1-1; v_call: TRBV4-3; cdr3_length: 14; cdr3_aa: ASSQDLHGWNTEAF
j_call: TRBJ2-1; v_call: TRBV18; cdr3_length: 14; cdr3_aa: ASLDSGDGTYNEQF
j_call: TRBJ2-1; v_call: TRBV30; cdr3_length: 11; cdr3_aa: AWSWAGWDEQF
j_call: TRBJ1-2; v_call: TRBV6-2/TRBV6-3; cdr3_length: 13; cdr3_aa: ASSRNRHSNYGYT
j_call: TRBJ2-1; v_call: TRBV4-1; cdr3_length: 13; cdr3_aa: ASSQGVGAQDEQF
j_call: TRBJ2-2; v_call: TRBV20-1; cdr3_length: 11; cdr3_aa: SARAVDTGELF
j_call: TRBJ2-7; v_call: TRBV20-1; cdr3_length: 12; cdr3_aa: SARNKSALYEQY
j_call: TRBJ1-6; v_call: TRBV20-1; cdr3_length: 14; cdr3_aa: SARVRGTSYNSPLH
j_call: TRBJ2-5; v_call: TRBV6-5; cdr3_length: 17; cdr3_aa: ASSSTPGLAGGGRETQY
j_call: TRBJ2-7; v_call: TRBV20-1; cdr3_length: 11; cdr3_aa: SARETDGYEQY
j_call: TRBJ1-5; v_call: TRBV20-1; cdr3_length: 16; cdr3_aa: SARALRRDVGGRQPQH
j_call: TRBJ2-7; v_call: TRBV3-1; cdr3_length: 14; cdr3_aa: ASSQDGIGTGYEQY
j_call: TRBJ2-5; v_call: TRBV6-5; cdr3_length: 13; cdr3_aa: ASSYAASGSETQY
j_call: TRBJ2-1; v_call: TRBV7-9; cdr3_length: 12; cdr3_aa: ASSGSGQYNEQF
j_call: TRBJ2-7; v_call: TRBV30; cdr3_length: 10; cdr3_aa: AWTGLSYEQY
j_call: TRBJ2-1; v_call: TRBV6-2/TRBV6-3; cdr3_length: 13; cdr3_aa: ASSYRAGAVDEQF
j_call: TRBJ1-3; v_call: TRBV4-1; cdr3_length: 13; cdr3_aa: ASSPLFISGNTIY
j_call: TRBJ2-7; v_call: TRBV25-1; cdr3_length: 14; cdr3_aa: ASSPTILDRPYEQY
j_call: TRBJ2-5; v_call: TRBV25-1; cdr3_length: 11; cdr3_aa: ASSTQNQETQY
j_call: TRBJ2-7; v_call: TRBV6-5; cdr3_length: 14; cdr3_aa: ASSPRDSGALYEQY
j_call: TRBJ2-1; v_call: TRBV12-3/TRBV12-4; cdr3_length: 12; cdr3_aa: ASSGLSHSNEQF
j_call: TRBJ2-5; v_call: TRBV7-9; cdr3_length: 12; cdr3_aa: ASSFVAAQETQY
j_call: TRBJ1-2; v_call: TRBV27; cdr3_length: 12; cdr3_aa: ASSPRTINYGYT
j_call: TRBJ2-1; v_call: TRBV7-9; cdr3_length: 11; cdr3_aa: ASSLPADNEQF
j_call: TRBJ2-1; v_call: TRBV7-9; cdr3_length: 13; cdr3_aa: ASSPQGASYNEQF
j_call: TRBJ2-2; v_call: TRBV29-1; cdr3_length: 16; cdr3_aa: SVDFGQGLAGGTGELF
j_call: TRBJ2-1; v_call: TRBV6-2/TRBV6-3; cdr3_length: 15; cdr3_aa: ASSPGLAGPTYNEQF
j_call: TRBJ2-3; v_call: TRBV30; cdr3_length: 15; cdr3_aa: AWRYSGTSGFTDTQY
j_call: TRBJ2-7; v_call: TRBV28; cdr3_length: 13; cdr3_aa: ASSLRTGPTGEQY
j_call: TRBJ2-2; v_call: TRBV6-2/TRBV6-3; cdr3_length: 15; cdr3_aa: ASSLFIQAQNTGELF
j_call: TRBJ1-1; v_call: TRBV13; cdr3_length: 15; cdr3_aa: ASSFSLTGTLYTEAF
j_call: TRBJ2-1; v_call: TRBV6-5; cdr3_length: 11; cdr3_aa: AIGTETYNEQF
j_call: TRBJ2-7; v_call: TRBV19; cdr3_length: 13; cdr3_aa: ASSIGQGESYEQY
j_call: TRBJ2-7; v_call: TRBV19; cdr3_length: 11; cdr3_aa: ASSITVDYEQY
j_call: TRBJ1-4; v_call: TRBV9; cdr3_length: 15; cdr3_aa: ASSLSPVRAGNEKLF
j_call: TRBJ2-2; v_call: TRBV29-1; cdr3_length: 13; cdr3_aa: SVENDRGYTGELF
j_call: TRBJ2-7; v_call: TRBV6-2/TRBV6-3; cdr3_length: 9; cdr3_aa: VSSLSYEQY
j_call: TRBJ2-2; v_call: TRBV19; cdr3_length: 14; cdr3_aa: ASSIDRGEGSGELF
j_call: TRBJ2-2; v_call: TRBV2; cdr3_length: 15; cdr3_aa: ASSESRLGVGPGELF
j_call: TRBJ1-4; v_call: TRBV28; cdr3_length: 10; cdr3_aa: ASSLYNEKLF
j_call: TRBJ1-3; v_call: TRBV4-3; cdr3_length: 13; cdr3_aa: ASSEGTASGNTIY
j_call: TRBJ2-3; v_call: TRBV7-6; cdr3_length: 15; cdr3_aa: ASSLSGGTSSTDTQY
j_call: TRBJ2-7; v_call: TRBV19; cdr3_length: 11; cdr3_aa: ASSSVGTVEQY